The next 10 T cell receptor beta chains were all read from a single sample in a study of cytomegalovirus exposure and HLA in healthy donors. Primers included in the PCR were 60 Vbeta and 13 Jbeta primers. The assay was immunoSEQ multiplex PCR, and TCRdb's table has in-frame clones only and misses some. Here the sample spans a few hundred thousand clones, 75% to 85% being singletons. Material: PBMCs. These TCRs come from an older woman in good health and CMV-seropositive.

This rearrangement joins TRBV5-4 to TRBJ2-1; 9 bases agree with TRBD2. With 4 bases clipped from V and 4 bases from J, the junction kept 9 bases outside the gene matches. CDR3 length equals 16 residues. Germline CDR1 is SGHNT and CDR2 is YYREEE (reference sequence). The chain's CDR3 is CASSQKSSGGYNEQFF. The CDR3 DNA is TGTGCCAGCAGCCAAAAATCAAGCGGGGGGTACAATGAGCAGTTCTTC.

As for this clone: A read error may account for a junction end that differs from germline. Here the CDR3 reads CSSSSWREPGQGNYGYTF. The DNA for the CDR3 is TGTTCCAGCAGCTCTTGGAGAGAGCCGGGACAGGGGAACTATGGCTACACCTTC. This chain uses TRBV7-9 with TRBJ1-2, with 10 bases that match TRBD1. There are 18 residues in the CDR3. The germline CDR1 and CDR2 sequences are SEHNR and FQNEAQ (reference sequence).

The chain links TRBV9 to TRBJ2-5; possible D gene TRBD2, 7 bases. The CDR3 runs to 15 residues. The V end was cut by 1 base, the J end by 5 bases, with 15 bases between. Germline V gene data show CDR1 as SGDLS and CDR2 as YYNGEE. CDR3 loop: CASSVSGERGETQYF. The CDR3 DNA reads as TGTGCCAGCAGCGTAAGCGGGGAAAGGGGGGAGACCCAGTACTTC. The whole variable domain, remainder taken from reference TRBV9 and TRBJ2-5, is DSGVTQTPKHLITATGQRVTLRCSPRSGDLSVYWYQQSLDQGLQFLIQYYNGEERAKGNILERFSAQQFPDLHSELNLSSLELGDSALYFCASSVSGERGETQYFGPGTRLLVL.

V usage is TRBV18 and J usage is TRBJ1-2; D is unresolved. The CDR3 covers 15 residues. CDR1 and CDR2 (germline): KGHSH, LQKENI. Between the trimmed V and J ends, which lost 1 base and 2 bases, there was a span of 11 bases. In DNA form, the CDR3 reads TGTGCCAGCTCACCACGGCAGGAACAAAACTATGGCTACACCTTC. This codes for CASSPRQEQNYGYTF.

The chain combines TRBV5-1 with TRBJ1-2, with D possibly TRBD1 on 6 matching bases. V lost 0 bases, J lost 7 bases, and 19 bases lay in between. Germline CDR1 reads SGHRS; CDR2 reads YFSETQ. This CDR3 has 16 residues. The CDR3 DNA follows: TGCGCCAGCAGCTTGGGACCCTTGGGGGGGGCGAGTGGCTACACCTTC. This translates into CASSLGPLGGASGYTF.

The chain combines TRBV4-1 with TRBJ1-4, with a possible D match to TRBD1 (5 bases). CDR1 is MGHRA, CDR2 YSYEKL, per germline. The CDR3 sequence is 14 residues long. V was pared by 3 bases and J by 0 bases, with 5 bases between. As DNA, the CDR3 is TGCGCCAGCAGCCAGGGGCCAACTAATGAAAAACTGTTTTTT. Its translation is CASSQGPTNEKLFF.

This clone was picked up a small number of times. This sequence joins TRBV7-2 and TRBJ2-7; TRBD2 aligns across 8 bases. J lost 2 bases, V lost 1 base, and 7 bases had no gene match. The CDR3 has 16 amino acids. Germline V lookup: CDR1 SGHTA, CDR2 FQGNSA. CDR3 DNA sequence: TGTGCCAGCAGCTTAGGTGGGCTAGCGGGCGCCTACGAGCAGTACTTC. It encodes CASSLGGLAGAYEQYF.

Of note for this clone: The CDR3 does not end in the conserved phenylalanine or tryptophan, so this is likely a read error. No DNA is shown, since the ends of the CDR3 on it are uncertain; the CDR3 is the one TCRdb lists. The rearrangement links TRBV28 to TRBJ2-7; TRBD2, as called in the table, went unchecked against the DNA. Germline V gene data show CDR1 as MDHEN and CDR2 as SYDVKM. The CDR3 length equals 10 residues, ends included. CDR3 protein: CASNPLKPAL.

The chain links TRBV27 to TRBJ1-2; TRBD1 matches 12 bases. Germline V gene sequence: CDR1 MNHEY, CDR2 SMNVEV (reference sequence). V shed 5 bases and J 7 bases; nucleotides not matched to a gene: 5. This CDR3 contains 14 residues. DNA for the CDR3: TGTGCCAGCAGTAACTGGGACAGGGGGCTTGGCTACACCTTC. It codes for CASSNWDRGLGYTF.

This clone was seen only a few times. This chain uses TRBV27 with TRBJ2-1, with D maybe TRBD1 (5 bases). V was trimmed by 0 bases and J by 9 bases, leaving 12 bases between them. Germline lookup yields CDR1 MNHEY and CDR2 SMNVEV (reference sequence). This CDR3 is built from 14 residues. CDR3 bases: TGTGCCAGCAGTTTATCGTCAGGGCTGGGTGAGCAGTTCTTC. Encoded protein: CASSLSSGLGEQFF.